The clone carrying this T cell receptor (beta chain) has a single count. All exposed participants met a person with COVID-19 within 2 weeks before entering the study. The assay was immunoSEQ multiplex PCR, and TCRdb's table has in-frame clones only and misses some. The sample has a few hundred thousand clones; about 85% are singletons. This record comes from a study of blood T cell repertoires in COVID-19. Study as a whole: Italy, Spain and the United States were the sources of the convalescent and acute COVID-19 samples. PBMCs, B-cell-depleted T cells, or T cells were the source of the cDNA or gDNA that made up the material.

The clonotype was recovered from a woman in her 50s who had been exposed to COVID-19. The sequenced sample was PBMCs or T cells enriched from blood (not recorded which).

CDR3 in DNA: TGTGCCAGCGGACGGGACAGCGAAACTGAAGCTTTCTTT. This translates into CASGRDSETEAFF. The rearrangement joins TRBV12-3 or TRBV12-4 to TRBJ1-1, with TRBD1 identical over 7 bases. This CDR3 is 13 amino acids long. Losses at the gene ends were 8 bases for V and 5 bases for J; bases not matched to a gene: 8.